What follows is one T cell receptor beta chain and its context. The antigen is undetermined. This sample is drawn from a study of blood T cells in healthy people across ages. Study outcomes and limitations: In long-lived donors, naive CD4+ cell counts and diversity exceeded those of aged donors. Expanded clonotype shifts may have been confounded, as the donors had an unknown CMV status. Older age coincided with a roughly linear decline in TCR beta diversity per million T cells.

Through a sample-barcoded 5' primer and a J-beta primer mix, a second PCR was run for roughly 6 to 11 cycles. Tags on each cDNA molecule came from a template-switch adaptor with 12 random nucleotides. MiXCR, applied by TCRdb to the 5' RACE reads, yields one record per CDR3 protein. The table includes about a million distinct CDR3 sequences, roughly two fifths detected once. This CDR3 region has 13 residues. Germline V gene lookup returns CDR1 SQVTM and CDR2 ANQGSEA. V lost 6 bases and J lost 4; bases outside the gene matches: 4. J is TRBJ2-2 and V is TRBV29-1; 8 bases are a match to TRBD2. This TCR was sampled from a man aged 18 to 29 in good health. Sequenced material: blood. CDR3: CSVGGAGTGELFF. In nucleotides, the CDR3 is TGCAGCGTCGGGGGGGCCGGCACCGGGGAGCTGTTTTTT.